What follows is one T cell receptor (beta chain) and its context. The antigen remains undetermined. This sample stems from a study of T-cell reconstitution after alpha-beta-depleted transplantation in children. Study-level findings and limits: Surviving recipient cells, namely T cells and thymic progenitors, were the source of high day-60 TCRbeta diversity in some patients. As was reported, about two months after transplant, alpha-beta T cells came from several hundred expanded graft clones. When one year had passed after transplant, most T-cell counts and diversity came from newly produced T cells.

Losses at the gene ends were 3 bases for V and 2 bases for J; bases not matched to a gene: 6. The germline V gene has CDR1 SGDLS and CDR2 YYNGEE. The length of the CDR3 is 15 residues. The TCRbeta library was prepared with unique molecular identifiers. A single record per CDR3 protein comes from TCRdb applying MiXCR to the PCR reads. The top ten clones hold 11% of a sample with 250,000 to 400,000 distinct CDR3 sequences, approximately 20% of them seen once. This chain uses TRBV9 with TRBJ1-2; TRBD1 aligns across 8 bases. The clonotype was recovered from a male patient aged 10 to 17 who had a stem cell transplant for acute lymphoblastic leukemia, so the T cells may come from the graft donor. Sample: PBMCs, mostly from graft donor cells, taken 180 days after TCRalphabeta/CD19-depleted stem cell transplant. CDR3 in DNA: TGTGCCAGCAGCGCGGGACAGGCCAGCAACTATGGCTACACCTTC. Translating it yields CASSAGQASNYGYTF. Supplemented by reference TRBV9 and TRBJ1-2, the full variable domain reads DSGVTQTPKHLITATGQRVTLRCSPRSGDLSVYWYQQSLDQGLQFLIQYYNGEERAKGNILERFSAQQFPDLHSELNLSSLELGDSALYFCASSAGQASNYGYTFGSGTRLTVV.